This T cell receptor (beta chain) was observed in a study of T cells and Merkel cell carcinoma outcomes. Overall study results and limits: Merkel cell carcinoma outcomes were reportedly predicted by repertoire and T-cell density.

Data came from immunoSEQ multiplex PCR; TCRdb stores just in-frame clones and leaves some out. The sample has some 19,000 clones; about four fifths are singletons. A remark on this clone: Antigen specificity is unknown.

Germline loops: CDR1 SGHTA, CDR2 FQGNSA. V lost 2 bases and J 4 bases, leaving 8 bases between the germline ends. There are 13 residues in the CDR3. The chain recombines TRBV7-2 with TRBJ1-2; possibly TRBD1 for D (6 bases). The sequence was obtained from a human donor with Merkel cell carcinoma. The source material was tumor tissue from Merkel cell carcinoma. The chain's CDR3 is CASSLRQAYGYTF. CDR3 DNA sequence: TGTGCCAGCAGCTTAAGACAGGCCTATGGCTACACCTTC.